This T cell receptor beta chain was found in a study of regulatory T cells in long-lasting Graves disease (dated by TCRdb to the early 2020s). Context from the whole study: In the newly diagnosed Graves' disease group, patients had been taking antithyroid drugs for less than 3 months. Peripheral blood TCR sequencing and RNA sequencing compared persistent Graves' disease patients with newly diagnosed Graves' disease patients. A total of some 33 samples were covered by TCR sequencing, comprising some 13 persistent and some 20 newly diagnosed Graves' disease patients. The study was registered as a clinical trial and conducted in China.

Overall study outcomes, separate from this receptor: The study examined only peripheral blood because the primary lesion, thyroid tissue, could not be accessed. More public clonotypes were shared among persistent patients (over 2,500) than among newly diagnosed patients (more than 900). Sequencing and analysis were limited to the TCR beta chain. The authors acknowledged the small sample size as a limitation that may reduce accuracy. Persistent Graves' disease patients showed lower TCR Shannon entropy and fewer highly expanded clones than newly diagnosed patients, suggesting clonal expansion. Persistent disease showed preferential use of TRBV28, TRBJ1-2 and TRBJ2-5, whereas newly diagnosed disease favored TRBV20-1 and TRBJ2-1.

Library preparation used multiplex PCR. The run used an Illumina HiSeq 4000. TCR beta libraries were built with iRepertoire HTBI primers and Arm-PCR amplification of CDR3 regions. Gel purification was performed on PCR products prior to sequencing. The authors processed their data as follows. Across samples, 60 to 70 TRBV and approximately 15 TRBJ segments were identified and used for gene usage analysis of CDR3 amino acid clonotypes. COPE and FqMerger were used to merge the filtered high-quality paired reads into contigs. Contigs were aligned with BLAST to IMGT TRBV, TRBD and TRBJ reference genes, and CDR3 was defined per IMGT. Any clonotype with a frequency above 0.1% was counted as a highly expanded clone. Shannon entropy was used to measure repertoire diversity, and the Gini coefficient was used to measure V-J evenness. Public clonotypes were defined as clonotypes shared by more than one individual. TCRdb reprocessing: public reads trimmed at Q25 with fastp, clones called with MiXCR, in-frame beta chains kept. Each entry merges the rows of one CDR3 protein and shows their most common DNA and genes. None of the V and J calls come from the authors' own analysis; TCRdb made them. Counted in this sample were about 540,000 distinct CDR3 sequences; roughly 14% of them appeared once. The top ten clonotypes cover roughly 9.7% of the sample.

In this sample, this clonotype turned up many times. This receptor's antigen is unknown. Within one base of it there is no much larger clone, and no base qualities were kept. CDR1 and CDR2 are drawn from the germline V gene: SQVTM, ANQGSEA. Including the terminal cysteine and phenylalanine, the CDR3 comprises 13 residues. The DNA shown is the 39-base CDR3, in frame from base 1. V was cut back by 6 bases and J by 5 bases, leaving a gap of 16 bases between them. Reading the label with the study, this specimen's time point is: newly diagnosed GD, antithyroid drugs for less than 3 months. RNA was extracted from PBMCs in TRIzol for both TCR sequencing and RNA sequencing. Graves' disease was diagnosed according to American Thyroid Association guidelines. Recruitment of patients was carried out at an endocrinology department in Xi'an, China. Each patient gave around 9.2 milliliters of peripheral blood, collected in an EDTA anticoagulant tube. Ficoll Paque Plus density gradient separation was used to isolate PBMCs, and no additional T cell sorting was done. An Agilent 2100 Bioanalyzer and agarose gel were used to assess RNA quality, and a NanoDrop 2000 was used to measure RNA concentration.

The same sample was also studied in work on T cells in Graves' hyperthyroidism and ophthalmopathy. The second paper states: Graves' hyperthyroidism was defined as stable when no progression to ophthalmopathy occurred over 18 months of follow-up. The hyperthyroidism patients were between 18 and 65 years old and newly diagnosed, with a disease duration of less than 2 months. Exclusion was applied to patients with uncontrolled infections, other autoimmune diseases, pregnancy or lactation. Diagnoses were established on the basis of clinical symptoms, serum thyroxine and TRAb, thyroid ultrasound, and orbital computed tomography. A first-round RT-PCR of the TCR CDR3 used the HTBI primer set with the Qiagen OneStep RT-PCR kit. Most expanded thyroid clonotypes (frequency above 0.001) were also detected in blood, suggesting blood repertoires may reflect thyroid immune responses. Ophthalmopathy was separated from stable hyperthyroidism by a 13 V-J signature model, with around 90% sensitivity and approximately 81% specificity obtained in cross-validation and 80%/75% obtained in testing. In validation, the model predicted progression to ophthalmopathy with 55% to 71% sensitivity and 72% to 85% specificity, a median of 6.5 months before onset. To identify TCR V-J signatures that set the groups apart, the researchers used a discovery cohort of roughly 100 patients, made up of around 40 with Graves' ophthalmopathy and some 58 with stable Graves' hyperthyroidism. Prospective prediction of ophthalmopathy was tested in an independent validation cohort consisting of some 20 hyperthyroidism patients and around 16 patients who later progressed to ophthalmopathy. The 75 to 100 discovery patients were randomly split 7:3 into training and test sets. In addition, the study compared T-cell repertoires in thyroid tissue and in blood from five to seven Graves' hyperthyroidism patients. After sampling, hyperthyroidism patients received methimazole starting at 30 mg daily, and ophthalmopathy patients received high-dose intravenous methylprednisolone. A second multiplex PCR round built the libraries, followed by size selection and purification. The libraries were sequenced on an Illumina HiSeq2000 using paired-end 100 bp reads. Raw data were processed with SOAPnuke, discarding reads with adapters, uncalled bases, mean Phred below 15, or no exact constant-primer or identifier match. High-quality paired reads were merged using COPE v1.2.5, and each unique nucleotide sequence was defined as a clonotype. Clonotypes were aligned to IMGT TRBV, TRBD and TRBJ reference segments using MiTCR v1.1. Only V-J combinations with frequency above 0.0001, covering 99% to 99.2% of repertoires, were analysed. A TCS score was defined as the ratio of F50 (clonal expansion) to E x V (chaos), with BLOSUM62-based TCRdist applied between CDR3 peptides within each V-J. Welch's t-statistics and random forest reduced around 520 V-J features to under 15, which were used in a naive Bayes classifier (R e1071). No statistical method was used to set the sample size in advance, and investigators knew the group allocation. The paper describes TCR Vbeta CDR3 sequencing of more than 120 peripheral blood samples, made up of roughly 40 ophthalmopathy patients, roughly 72 hyperthyroidism patients and some 17 progressor patients.

The clonotype was recovered from a man under 40 with Graves disease. Donor details come from another sample of the same person, matched by shared clones. Rearrangement joined TRBV29-1 to TRBJ2-5; the D call is tentative, TRBD1 or TRBD2, as each matches 5 bases. Material: peripheral blood mononuclear cells (PBMCs), obtained at new diagnosis, from a patient treated with antithyroid drugs. CDR3 region: CSVAYGGAETQYF. The sequence in DNA is TGCAGCGTAGCTTATGGGGGAGCGGAGACCCAGTACTTC.